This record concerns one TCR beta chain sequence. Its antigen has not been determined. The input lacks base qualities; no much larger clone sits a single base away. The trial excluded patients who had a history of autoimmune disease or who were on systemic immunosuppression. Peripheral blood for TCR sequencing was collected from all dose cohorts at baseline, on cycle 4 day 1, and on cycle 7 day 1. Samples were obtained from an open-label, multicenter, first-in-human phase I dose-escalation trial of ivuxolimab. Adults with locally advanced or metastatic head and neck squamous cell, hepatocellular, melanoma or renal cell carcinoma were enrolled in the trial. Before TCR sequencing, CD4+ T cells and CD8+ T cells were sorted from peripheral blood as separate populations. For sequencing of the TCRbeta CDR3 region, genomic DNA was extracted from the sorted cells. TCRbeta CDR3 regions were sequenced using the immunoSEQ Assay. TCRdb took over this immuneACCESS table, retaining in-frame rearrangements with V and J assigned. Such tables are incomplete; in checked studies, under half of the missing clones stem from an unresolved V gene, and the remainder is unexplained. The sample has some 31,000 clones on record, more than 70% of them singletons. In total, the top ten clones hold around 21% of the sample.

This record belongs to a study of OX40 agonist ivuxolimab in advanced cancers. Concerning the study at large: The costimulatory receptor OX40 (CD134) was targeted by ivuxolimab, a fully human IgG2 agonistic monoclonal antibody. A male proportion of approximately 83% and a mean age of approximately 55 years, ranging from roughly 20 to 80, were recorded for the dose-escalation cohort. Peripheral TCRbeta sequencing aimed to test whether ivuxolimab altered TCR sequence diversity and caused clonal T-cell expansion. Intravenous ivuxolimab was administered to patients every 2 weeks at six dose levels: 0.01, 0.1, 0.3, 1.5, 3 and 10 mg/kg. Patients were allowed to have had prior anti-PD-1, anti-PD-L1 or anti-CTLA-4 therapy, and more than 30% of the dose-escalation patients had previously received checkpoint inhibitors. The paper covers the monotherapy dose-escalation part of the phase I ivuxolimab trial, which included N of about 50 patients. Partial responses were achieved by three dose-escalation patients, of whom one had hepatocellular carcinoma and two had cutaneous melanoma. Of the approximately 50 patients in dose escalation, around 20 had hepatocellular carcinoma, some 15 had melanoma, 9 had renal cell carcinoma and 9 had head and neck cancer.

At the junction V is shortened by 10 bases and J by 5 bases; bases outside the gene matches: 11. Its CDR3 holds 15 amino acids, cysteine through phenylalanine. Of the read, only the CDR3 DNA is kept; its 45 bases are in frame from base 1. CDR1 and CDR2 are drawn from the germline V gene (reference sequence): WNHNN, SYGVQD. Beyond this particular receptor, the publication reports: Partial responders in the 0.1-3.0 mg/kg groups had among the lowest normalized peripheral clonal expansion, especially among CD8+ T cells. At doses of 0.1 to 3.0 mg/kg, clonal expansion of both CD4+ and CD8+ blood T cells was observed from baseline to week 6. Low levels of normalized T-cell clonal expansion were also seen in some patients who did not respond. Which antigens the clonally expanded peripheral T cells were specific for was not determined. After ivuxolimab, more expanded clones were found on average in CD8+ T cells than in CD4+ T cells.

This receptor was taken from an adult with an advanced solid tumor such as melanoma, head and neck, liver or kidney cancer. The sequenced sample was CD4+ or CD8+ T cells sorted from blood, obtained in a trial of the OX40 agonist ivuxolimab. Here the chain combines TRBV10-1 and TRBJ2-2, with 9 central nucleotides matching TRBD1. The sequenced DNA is TGCGCCACCCCTGCGGACAGGGGAGGGACCGGGGAGCTGTTTTTT. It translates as CATPADRGGTGELFF.